The 2 T cell receptor beta chains given below trace back to one sample, sequenced in a study of T cell responses to AZD1222 COVID-19 vaccine. Some clones are missing from TCRdb's copy, which holds only in-frame ones; the method was immunoSEQ multiplex PCR. Found here are roughly 160,000 clones, around 87% of them singletons; the top ten hold roughly 4%. Sequencing was performed on peripheral blood, taken 28 days after the second AZD1222 dose. These TCRs come from an adult who received the AZD1222 COVID-19 vaccine.

The rearrangement joins TRBV5-5 to TRBJ2-2; the D gene is possibly TRBD2 (6 bases). Trimming shortened V by 2 bases and J by 4 bases, and 15 bases separated the two germline ends. Germline V CDR1 and CDR2: SGHKS, YYEKEE (reference sequence). The CDR3 consists of 16 residues. The CDR3: CASSLGGSSFTGELFF. The CDR3 nucleotides are TGTGCCAGCAGCTTAGGAGGGTCCAGTTTCACCGGGGAGCTGTTTTTT.

V is TRBV7-3 and J is TRBJ2-1; TRBD2 agrees at 9 bases. In germline, CDR1 is SGHTA, CDR2 FQGTGA. Germline trimming cut 4 bases from V and 5 bases from J; bases unmatched to any gene: 6. The CDR3 extends over 15 amino acids. Written as DNA, the CDR3 is TGTGCCAGCAGCTCCCAGCTAGCGGGGAACAATGAGCAGTTCTTC. Translated, it gives CASSSQLAGNNEQFF.